The clone carrying this T cell receptor beta chain has more than one count but fewer than ten. Its specificity is not known. The source of the sample is a study of vaccination and CD4 T cells after COVID-19. Study background: Convalescent donors: six male, four female; seven Caucasian, two Asian, one multiracial, two Hispanic.

Study results and caveats: Convalescent patients' vaccine-specific clones were spike mono-reactive in 304 of 307 cases.

The study sequenced cultured CD4+ T cell DNA using the Oncomine TCR Beta short-read assay. TCRdb called the PCR reads again in MiXCR, with one record for every CDR3 protein. Of around 19,000 distinct CDR3 sequences in the sample, about a third were seen once. Time point defined: late sampling 161 to 241 days after vaccination in a few convalescent patients. The treatment is: approximately 9-day PBMC culture with coronavirus spike peptide pools or control peptides (ViraFEST assay). For ViraFEST, peptide pools expanded antigen-specific T cells, after which the TCRs were sequenced. V dropped 7 bases and J dropped 2; count of bases not matched to a gene: 4. This CDR3 has 13 residues. CDR1 and CDR2 from the germline V gene are SGHVS and FQNEAQ.

The V gene is TRBV7-8, the J gene TRBJ2-7; TRBD1 matches 8 bases. This sample comprised CD4+ T cells from blood, cultured in vitro, obtained about 7 months after SARS-CoV-2 vaccination. This clonotype was sampled from a human donor who had recovered from COVID-19. DNA of the CDR3: TGTGCCAGCATGTCACAGGGGGCCTACGAGCAGTACTTC. Translating it yields CASMSQGAYEQYF.